The subject of this entry is one T cell receptor (beta chain). Its target is not known. Germline V gives CDR1 MGHDK, CDR2 SYGVNS. Trimming removed 3 bases from V and 6 bases from J, with 14 bases in between. This CDR3 is built from 14 residues. Prepared TCR beta cDNA libraries contained unique molecular identifiers. Yield was about 500,000 cDNA molecules from about 0.94 to 9.7 million T cells. From the PCR reads, TCRdb called clonotypes with MiXCR, one entry per CDR3 protein. The table includes around 710,000 distinct CDR3 sequences, 46% detected once. The sample is drawn from a study of post-analysis software for immune sequencing data. Study details: The cohort encompassed relapsing-remitting, secondary progressive and progressive-relapsing multiple sclerosis disease courses.

Notes on the study in general: Samples sharing a preparation batch grouped tightly together when assessed by F measure. Four or five TRBV segments occurring more often in patients than controls included TRBV5-6, TRBV5-1 and TRBV20-1. Versus controls, multiple sclerosis patients showed significantly lower diversity (normalized Chao1).

The chain couples TRBV25-1 to TRBJ1-2; D remains unclear. The TCR originated in a girl aged 10-17 years with multiple sclerosis. Sequencing was carried out using blood. The CDR3 here is CASSESGTEDGYTF. The CDR3 DNA sequence: TGTGCCAGCAGTGAGAGTGGAACAGAGGATGGCTACACCTTC.